This paragraph covers one T cell receptor beta chain sequence. Its antigen is currently unknown. The method was immunoSEQ multiplex PCR; TCRdb's version includes in-frame clones alone and lacks a portion of them. The sample has approximately 110,000 clones, roughly 92% seen once. CDR3 length: 11 residues. CDR1 GTSNPN and CDR2 SVGIG come from the germline V gene (reference sequence). Trimming removed 5 bases from V and 5 bases from J, with 10 bases in between. The data originate from a study of T cell repertoires and HLA-DP antigens. About the study: In vitro CD4+ alloreactivity was against HeLa-presented HLA-DP.

Overall study findings and caveats: Previously undetected clones averaged 36.3% and 50.6% against the two alleles respectively.

Sequences were obtained from CD4+ T cells from PBMCs. This sequence originates from a woman in her late teens or twenties in good health and CMV-seronegative. J is TRBJ2-7 and V is TRBV30; unclear D gene. CDR3 sequence reads: CAWGYGNEQYF. CDR3 nucleotides: TGTGCCTGGGGTTACGGAAACGAGCAGTACTTC.